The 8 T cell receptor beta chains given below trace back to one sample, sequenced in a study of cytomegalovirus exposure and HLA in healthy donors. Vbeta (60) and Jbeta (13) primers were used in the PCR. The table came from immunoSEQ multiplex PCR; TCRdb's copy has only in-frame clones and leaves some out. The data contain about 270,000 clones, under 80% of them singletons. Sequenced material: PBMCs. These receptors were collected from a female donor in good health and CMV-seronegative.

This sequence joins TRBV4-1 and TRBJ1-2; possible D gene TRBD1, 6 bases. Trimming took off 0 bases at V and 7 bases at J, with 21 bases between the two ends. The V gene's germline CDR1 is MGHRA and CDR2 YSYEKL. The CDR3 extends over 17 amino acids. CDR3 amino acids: CASSQDGPDSLSGGYTF. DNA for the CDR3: TGCGCCAGCAGCCAAGATGGGCCGGACAGCCTCTCGGGTGGCTACACCTTC.

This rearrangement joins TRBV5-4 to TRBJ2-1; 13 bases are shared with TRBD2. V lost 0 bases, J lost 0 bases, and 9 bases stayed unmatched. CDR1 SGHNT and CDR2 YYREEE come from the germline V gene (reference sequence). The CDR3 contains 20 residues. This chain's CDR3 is CASSLGGLAGISSSYNEQFF. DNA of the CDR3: TGTGCCAGCAGCTTGGGGGGACTAGCGGGAATTTCAAGCTCCTACAATGAGCAGTTCTTC.

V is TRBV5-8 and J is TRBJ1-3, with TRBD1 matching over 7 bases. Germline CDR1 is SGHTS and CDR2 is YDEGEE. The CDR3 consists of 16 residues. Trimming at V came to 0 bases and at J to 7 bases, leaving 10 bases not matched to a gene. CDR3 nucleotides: TGTGCCAGCAGCTTGGGACAGGGAAGATTCGGCAACACCATATATTTT. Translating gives CASSLGQGRFGNTIYF.

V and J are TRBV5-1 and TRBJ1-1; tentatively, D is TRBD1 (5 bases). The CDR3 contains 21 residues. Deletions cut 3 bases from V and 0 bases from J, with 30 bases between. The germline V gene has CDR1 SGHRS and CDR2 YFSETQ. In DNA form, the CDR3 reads TGCGCCAGCAGCTCTTCCGGCCCCCTAACAGAGATAAGGGGCATGAACACTGAAGCTTTCTTT. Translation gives CASSSSGPLTEIRGMNTEAFF.

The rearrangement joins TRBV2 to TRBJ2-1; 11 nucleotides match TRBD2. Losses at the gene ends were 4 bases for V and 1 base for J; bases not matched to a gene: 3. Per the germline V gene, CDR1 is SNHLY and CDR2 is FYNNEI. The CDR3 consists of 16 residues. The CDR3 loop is CASSVSGRGSYNEQFF. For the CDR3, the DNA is TGTGCCAGCAGTGTTAGCGGGAGGGGGTCCTACAATGAGCAGTTCTTC.

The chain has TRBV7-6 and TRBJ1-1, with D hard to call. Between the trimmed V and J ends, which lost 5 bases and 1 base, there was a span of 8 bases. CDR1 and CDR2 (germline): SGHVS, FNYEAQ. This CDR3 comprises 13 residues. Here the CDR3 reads CASSPDSNTEAFF. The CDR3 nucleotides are TGTGCCAGCAGCCCAGATTCGAACACTGAAGCTTTCTTT.

CDR3: CASSLNRGPTNEKLFF. CDR3 coding DNA: TGTGCCAGCAGCTTAAACAGGGGGCCAACTAATGAAAAACTGTTTTTT. The chain uses TRBV7-2 and TRBJ1-4, with 9 bases matching TRBD1. The germline V gene encodes CDR1 SGHTA and CDR2 FQGNSA. With V trimmed by 2 bases and J by 0 bases, 1 base remained unmatched. This CDR3 has 16 residues.

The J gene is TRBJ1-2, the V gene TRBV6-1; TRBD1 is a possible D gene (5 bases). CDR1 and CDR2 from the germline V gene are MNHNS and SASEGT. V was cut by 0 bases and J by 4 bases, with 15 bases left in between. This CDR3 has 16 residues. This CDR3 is CASSEAIHGGVYGYTF. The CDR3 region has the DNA TGTGCCAGCAGTGAAGCGATTCACGGGGGGGTCTATGGCTACACCTTC.